This T cell receptor (beta chain) was sequenced for a study of CD8+CD57+ T cells in acquired aplastic anemia. Template material for TCR beta VDJ and CDR3 profiling consisted of genomic DNA. A single record per CDR3 protein comes from TCRdb applying MiXCR to the reads. The table records 150,000 to 200,000 distinct CDR3 sequences, about 47% of them present only once. Germline CDR1 DFQATT, CDR2 SNEGSKA (reference sequence). The CDR3 contains 19 residues. V lost 2 bases and J lost 3; bases outside the gene matches: 22. This clonotype was seen repeatedly, ten times or more. The chain combines TRBV20-1 with TRBJ2-7; 7 bases match TRBD2. This sequence originates from a human donor in good health. Sequencing used sorted CD4+, CD8+, or CD8+CD57+ T cells (not recorded which) from PBMCs. The chain's CDR3 is CSARSFGTDGLGINYEQYF. CDR3 nucleotide sequence: TGCAGTGCTAGAAGCTTCGGGACGGATGGACTAGGGATCAACTACGAGCAGTACTTC.